The T cell receptor (beta chain) under discussion was sequenced for a study of T cells in Graves' hyperthyroidism and ophthalmopathy. Study background: The authors collected peripheral blood at initial diagnosis, before any treatment.

Amplification of TCR beta CDR3 regions was performed using RNA transcripts as template. HTBI primers drove first-round RT-PCR of the TCR CDR3. TCRdb analysed the multiplex PCR reads with MiXCR anew, one entry per CDR3 protein. The sample includes 550,000 to 800,000 distinct CDR3 sequences, 17% of them seen just once. This clonotype was counted a few times. The J segment lost 7 bases and the V segment lost 4 bases, leaving 7 bases of the junction unmatched. Germline V lookup: CDR1 MNHNS, CDR2 SASEGT. The CDR3 loop spans 14 amino acids. This sample holds PBMCs from approximately 9 ml fresh peripheral blood.

Sequencing used blood. The chain couples TRBV6-1 to TRBJ2-7; 10 nucleotides match TRBD1. The sequence derives from a man between 45 and 60 years old with Graves' hyperthyroidism. CDR3: CASSVRDRGGEQYF. CDR3 bases: TGTGCCAGCAGTGTCCGGGACAGGGGTGGTGAGCAGTACTTC.